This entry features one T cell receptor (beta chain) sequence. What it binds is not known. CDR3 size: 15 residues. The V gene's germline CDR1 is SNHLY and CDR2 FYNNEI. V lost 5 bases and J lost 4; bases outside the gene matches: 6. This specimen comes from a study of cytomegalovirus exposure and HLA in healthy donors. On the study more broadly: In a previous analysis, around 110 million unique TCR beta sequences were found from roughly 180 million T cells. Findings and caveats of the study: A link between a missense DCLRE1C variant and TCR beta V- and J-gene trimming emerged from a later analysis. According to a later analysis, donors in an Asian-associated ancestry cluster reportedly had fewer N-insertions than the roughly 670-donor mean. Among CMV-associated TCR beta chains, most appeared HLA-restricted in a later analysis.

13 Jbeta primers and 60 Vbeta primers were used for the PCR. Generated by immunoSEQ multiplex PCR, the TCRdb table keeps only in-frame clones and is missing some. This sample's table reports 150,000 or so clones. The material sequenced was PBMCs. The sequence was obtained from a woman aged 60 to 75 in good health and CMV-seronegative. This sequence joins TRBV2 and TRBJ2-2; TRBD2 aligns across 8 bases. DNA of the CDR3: TGTGCCAGCAGTTTTAGCGGGACCTTCACCGGGGAGCTGTTTTTT. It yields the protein CASSFSGTFTGELFF.